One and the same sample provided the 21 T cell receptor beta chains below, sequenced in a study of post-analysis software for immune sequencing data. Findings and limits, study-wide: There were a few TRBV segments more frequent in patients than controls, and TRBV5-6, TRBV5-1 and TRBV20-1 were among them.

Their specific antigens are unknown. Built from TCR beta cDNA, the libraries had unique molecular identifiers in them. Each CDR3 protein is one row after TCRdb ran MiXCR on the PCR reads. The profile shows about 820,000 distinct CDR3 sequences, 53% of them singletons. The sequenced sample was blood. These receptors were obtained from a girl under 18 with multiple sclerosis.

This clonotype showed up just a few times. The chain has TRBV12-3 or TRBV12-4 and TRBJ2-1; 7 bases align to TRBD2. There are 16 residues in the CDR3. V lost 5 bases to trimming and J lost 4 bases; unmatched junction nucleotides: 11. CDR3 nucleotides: TGTGCCAGCAGTCTCCGAGGCGGCGGGAGTTACAATGAGCAGTTCTTC. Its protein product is CASSLRGGGSYNEQFF.

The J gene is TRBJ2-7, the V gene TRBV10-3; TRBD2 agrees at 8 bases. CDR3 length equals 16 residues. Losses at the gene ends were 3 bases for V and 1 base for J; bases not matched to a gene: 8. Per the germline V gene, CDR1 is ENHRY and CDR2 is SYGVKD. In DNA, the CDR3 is TGTGCCATCAGTGAAATTTTAGCGGGACCTTCCTACGAGCAGTACTTC. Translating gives CAISEILAGPSYEQYF.

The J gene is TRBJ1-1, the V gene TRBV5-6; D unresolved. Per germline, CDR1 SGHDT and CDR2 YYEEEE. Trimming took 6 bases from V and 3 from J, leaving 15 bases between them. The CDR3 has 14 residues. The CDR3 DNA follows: TGTGCCAGCACCAAACCCTGGGGAGACACTGAAGCTTTCTTT. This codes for CASTKPWGDTEAFF.

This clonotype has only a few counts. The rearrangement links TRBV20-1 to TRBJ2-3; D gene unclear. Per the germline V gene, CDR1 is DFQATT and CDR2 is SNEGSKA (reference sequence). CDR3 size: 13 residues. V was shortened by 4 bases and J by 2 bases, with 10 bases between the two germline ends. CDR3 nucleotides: TGCAGTGCTAATGCCCCTAACACAGATACGCAGTATTTT. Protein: CSANAPNTDTQYF.

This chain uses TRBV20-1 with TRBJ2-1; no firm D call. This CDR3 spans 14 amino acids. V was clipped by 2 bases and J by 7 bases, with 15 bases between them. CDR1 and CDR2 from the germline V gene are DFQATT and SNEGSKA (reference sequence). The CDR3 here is CSARLSVALNEQFF. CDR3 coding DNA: TGCAGTGCTAGACTAAGCGTAGCCTTAAATGAGCAGTTCTTC.

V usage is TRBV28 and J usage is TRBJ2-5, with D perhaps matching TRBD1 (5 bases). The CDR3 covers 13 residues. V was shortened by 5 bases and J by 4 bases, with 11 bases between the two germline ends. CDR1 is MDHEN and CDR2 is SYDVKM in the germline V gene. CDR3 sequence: CASSEGERETQYF. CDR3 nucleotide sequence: TGTGCCAGCAGTGAAGGGGAAAGAGAGACCCAGTACTTC.

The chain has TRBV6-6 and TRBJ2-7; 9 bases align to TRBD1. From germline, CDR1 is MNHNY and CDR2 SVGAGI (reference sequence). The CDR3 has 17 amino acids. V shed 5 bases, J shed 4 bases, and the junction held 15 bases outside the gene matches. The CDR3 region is CASSRSRGTGLLYEQYF. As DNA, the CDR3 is TGTGCCAGCAGTCGGTCCAGGGGGACAGGGCTCTTGTACGAGCAGTACTTC.

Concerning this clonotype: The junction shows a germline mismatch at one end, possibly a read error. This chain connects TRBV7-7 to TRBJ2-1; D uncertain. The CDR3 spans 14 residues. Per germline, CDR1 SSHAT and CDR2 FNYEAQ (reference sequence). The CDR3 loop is CASSVNRGYNEQFF. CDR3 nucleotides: TGTGCTAGCAGCGTTAACCGCGGCTACAATGAGCAGTTCTTC. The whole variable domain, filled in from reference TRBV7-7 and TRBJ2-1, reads GAGVSQSPRYKVTKRGQDVTLRCDPISSHATLYWYQQALGQGPEFLTYFNYEAQPDKSGLPSDRFSAERPEGSISTLTIQRTEQRDSAMYRCASSVNRGYNEQFFGPGTRLTVL.

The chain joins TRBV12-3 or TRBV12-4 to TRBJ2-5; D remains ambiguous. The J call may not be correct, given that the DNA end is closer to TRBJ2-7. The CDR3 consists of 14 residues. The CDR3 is CASSLMGSTYEQYF. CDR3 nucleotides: TGTGCCAGCAGTTTAATGGGCAGTACCTACGAGCAGTACTTC.

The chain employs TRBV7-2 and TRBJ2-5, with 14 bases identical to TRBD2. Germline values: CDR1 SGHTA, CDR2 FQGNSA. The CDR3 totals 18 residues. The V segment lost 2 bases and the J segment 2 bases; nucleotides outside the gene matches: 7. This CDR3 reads CASSLTTSGGGRQETQYF. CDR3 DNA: TGTGCCAGCAGCTTAACGACTAGCGGGGGGGGAAGACAAGAGACCCAGTACTTC.

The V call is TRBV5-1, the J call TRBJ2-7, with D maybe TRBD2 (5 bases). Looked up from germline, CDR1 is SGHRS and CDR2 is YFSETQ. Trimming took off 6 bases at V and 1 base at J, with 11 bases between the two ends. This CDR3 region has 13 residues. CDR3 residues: CASKAAPSYEQYF. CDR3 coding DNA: TGCGCCAGCAAAGCGGCTCCATCCTACGAGCAGTACTTC.

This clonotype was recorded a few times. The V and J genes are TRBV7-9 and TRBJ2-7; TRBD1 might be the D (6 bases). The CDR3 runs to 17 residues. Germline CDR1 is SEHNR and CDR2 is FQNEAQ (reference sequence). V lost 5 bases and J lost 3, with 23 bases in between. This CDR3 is CASSPRRDTAYVYEQYF. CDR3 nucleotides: TGTGCCAGCAGCCCCCGTCGGGACACGGCGTACGTCTACGAGCAGTACTTC.

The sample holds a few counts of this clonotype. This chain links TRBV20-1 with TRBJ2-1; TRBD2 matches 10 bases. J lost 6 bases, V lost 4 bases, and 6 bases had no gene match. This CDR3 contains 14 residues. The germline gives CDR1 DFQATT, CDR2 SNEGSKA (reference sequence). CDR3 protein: CSAILAGRSNEQFF. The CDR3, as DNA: TGCAGTGCTATACTAGCGGGACGGAGCAATGAGCAGTTCTTC.

CDR3 bases: TGTGCCAGCAGCCCCCGAGGACAGGGAATGGAGCAGTACTTC. Protein product: CASSPRGQGMEQYF. The J gene is TRBJ2-7, the V gene TRBV7-2; 8 bases line up with TRBD1. Looked up from germline, CDR1 is SGHTA and CDR2 is FQGNSA. The CDR3 is made up of 14 amino acids. V shed 5 bases and J 7 bases; nucleotides not matched to a gene: 10.

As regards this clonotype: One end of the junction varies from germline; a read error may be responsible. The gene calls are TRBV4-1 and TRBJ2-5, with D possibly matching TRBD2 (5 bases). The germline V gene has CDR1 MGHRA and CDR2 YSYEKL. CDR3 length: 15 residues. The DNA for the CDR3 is TGCGCCAGCGGCCAAGGAGTCACCTCGGGGGAGACCCAGTACTTC. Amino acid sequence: CASGQGVTSGETQYF.

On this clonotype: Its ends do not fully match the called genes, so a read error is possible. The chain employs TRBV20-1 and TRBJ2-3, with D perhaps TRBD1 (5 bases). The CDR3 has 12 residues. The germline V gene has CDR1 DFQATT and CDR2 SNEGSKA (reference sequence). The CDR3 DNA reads TGCAGTGCTAGCCCCCAGACAGATGCGCAGTATTTT. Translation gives CSASPQTDAQYF.

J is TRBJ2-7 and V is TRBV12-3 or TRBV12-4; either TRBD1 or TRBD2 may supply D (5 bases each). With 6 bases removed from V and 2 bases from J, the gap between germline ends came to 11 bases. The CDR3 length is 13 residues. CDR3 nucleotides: TGTGCCAGCAGCCGGGACCCGACCTACGAGCAGTACTTC. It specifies CASSRDPTYEQYF.

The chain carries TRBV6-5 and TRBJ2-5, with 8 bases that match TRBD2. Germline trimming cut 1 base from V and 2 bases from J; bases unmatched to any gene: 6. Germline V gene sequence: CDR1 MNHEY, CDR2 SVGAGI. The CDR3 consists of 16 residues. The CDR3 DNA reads TGTGCCAGCAGTTACTTTCGACGGGGGGGGCAAGAGACCCAGTACTTC. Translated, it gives CASSYFRRGGQETQYF.

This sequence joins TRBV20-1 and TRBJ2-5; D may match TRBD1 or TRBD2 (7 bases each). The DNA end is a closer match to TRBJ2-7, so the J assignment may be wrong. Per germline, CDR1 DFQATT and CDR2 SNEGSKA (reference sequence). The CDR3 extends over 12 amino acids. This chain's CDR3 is CSATRGGYEQYF. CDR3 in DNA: TGCAGTGCTACCAGGGGGGGTTACGAGCAGTACTTC.

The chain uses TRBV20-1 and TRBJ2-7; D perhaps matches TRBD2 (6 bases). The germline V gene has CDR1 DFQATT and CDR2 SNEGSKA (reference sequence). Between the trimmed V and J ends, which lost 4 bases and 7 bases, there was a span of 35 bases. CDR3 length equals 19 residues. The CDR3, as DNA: TGCAGTGCTACAACGGGGGAACAGACTTTTGCCCACCTAGAGAATGAGCAGTACTTC. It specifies CSATTGEQTFAHLENEQYF.

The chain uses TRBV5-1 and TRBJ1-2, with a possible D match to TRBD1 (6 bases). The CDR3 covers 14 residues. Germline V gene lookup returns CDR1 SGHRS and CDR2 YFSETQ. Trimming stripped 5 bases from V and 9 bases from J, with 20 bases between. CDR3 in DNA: TGCGCCAGCAGGATGCCGTGGGGGGGGCCGAGCTACACCTTC. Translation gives CASRMPWGGPSYTF. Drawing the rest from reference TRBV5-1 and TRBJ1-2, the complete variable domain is KAGVTQTPRYLIKTRGQQVTLSCSPISGHRSVSWYQQTPGQGLQFLFEYFSETQRNKGNFPGRFSGRQFSNSRSEMNVSTLELGDSALYLCASRMPWGGPSYTFGSGTRLTVV.